This TCR beta chain appears in the sequencing data of a study of blood T cell repertoires in COVID-19. As for the study in general: There were acute and convalescent COVID-19 samples, and they came from the United States, Italy and Spain. Sources were T cells, B-cell-depleted T cells, or PBMCs; the material itself was cDNA or gDNA.

It was during active infection that Seattle patients were enrolled and then longitudinally followed. This CDR3 has 17 residues. Trimming at V came to 0 bases and at J to 0 bases, leaving 2 bases not matched to a gene. Germline CDR1 GTSNPN, CDR2 SVGIG (reference sequence). Original handling: Amplification with reference gene primers provided the estimates of nucleated cell counts. Clones were read by immunoSEQ multiplex PCR, and TCRdb kept only the in-frame ones, dropping some. V and J calls plus clone size are reproduced from that table; the DNA served to infer D and trimming. The sample holds roughly 300,000 clones, around nine tenths seen once.

The sequencing input was peripheral blood. The clonotype originates from a woman in her thirties with COVID-19, enrolled during active disease. J is TRBJ2-2 and V is TRBV30, with TRBD2 matching over 12 bases. This chain's CDR3 is CAWSVRLAGANTGELFF. The CDR3 DNA is TGTGCCTGGAGTGTACGACTAGCGGGAGCGAACACCGGGGAGCTGTTTTTT.